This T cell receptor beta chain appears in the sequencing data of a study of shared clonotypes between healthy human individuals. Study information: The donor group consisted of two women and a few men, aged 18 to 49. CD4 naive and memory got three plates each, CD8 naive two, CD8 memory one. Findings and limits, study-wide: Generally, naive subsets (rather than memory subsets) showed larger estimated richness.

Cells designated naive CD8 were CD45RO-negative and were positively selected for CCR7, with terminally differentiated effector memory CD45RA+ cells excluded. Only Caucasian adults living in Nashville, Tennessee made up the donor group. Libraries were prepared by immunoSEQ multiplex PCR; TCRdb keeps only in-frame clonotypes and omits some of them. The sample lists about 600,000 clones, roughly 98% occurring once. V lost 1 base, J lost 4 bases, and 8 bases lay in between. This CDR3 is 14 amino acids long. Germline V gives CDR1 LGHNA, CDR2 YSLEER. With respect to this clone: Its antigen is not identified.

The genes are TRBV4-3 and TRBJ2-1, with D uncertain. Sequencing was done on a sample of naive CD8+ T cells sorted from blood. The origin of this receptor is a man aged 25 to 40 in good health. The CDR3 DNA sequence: TGCGCCAGCAGCCAAGGGTCCTCTTACAATGAGCAGTTCTTC. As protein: CASSQGSSYNEQFF.